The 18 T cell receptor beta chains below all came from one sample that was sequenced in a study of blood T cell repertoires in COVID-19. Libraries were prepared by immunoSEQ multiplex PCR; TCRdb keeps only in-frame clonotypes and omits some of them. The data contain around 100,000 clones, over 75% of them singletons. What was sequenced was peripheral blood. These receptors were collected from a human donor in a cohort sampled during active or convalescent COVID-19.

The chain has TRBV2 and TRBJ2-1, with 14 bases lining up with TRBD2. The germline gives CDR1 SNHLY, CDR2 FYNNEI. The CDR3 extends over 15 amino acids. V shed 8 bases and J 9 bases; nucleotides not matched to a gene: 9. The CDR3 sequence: CASRLTSGGAGEQFF. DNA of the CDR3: TGTGCCAGCCGCCTGACTAGCGGGGGGGCGGGTGAGCAGTTCTTC. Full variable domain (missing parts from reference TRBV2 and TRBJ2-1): EPEVTQTPSHQVTQMGQEVILRCVPISNHLYFYWYRQILGQKVEFLVSFYNNEISEKSEIFDDQFSVERPDGSNFTLKIRSTKLEDSAMYFCASRLTSGGAGEQFFGPGTRLTVL.

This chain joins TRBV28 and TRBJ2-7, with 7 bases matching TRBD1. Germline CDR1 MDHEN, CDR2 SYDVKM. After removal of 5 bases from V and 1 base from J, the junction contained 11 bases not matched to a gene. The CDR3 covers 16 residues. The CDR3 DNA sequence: TGTGCCAGCAGTCCGCCGGGACAGCCACTATCCTACGAGCAGTACTTC. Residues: CASSPPGQPLSYEQYF.

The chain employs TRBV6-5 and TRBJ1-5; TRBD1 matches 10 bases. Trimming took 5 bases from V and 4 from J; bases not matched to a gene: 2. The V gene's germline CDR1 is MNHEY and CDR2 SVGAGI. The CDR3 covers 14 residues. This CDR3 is CASSTDRGNQPQHF. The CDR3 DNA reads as TGTGCCAGCAGTACGGACAGGGGGAATCAGCCCCAGCATTTT.

CDR3 sequence reads: CASRRTGNQPQHF. As DNA, the CDR3 is TGTGCCAGCAGGCGAACGGGCAATCAGCCCCAGCATTTT. The chain combines TRBV2 with TRBJ1-5; unclear D gene. This CDR3 has 13 amino acids. Trimming shortened V by 6 bases and J by 2 bases, and 8 bases separated the two germline ends. Germline CDR1 and CDR2: SNHLY and FYNNEI. The whole variable domain, remainder taken from reference TRBV2 and TRBJ1-5, is EPEVTQTPSHQVTQMGQEVILRCVPISNHLYFYWYRQILGQKVEFLVSFYNNEISEKSEIFDDQFSVERPDGSNFTLKIRSTKLEDSAMYFCASRRTGNQPQHFGDGTRLSIL.

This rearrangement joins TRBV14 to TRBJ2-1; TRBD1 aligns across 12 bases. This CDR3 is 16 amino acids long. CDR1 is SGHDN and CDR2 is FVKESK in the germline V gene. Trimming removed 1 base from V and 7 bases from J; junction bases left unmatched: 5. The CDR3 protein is CASSQVRGQGANEQFF. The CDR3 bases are TGTGCCAGCAGCCAAGTCCGGGGACAGGGGGCTAATGAGCAGTTCTTC.

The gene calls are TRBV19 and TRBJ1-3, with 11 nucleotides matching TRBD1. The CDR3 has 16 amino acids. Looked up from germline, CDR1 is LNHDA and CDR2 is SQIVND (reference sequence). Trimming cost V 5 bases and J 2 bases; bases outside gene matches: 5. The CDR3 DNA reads TGTGCCAGTAGTCCCAGGGGACAGGGGGCTGGAAACACCATATATTTT. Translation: CASSPRGQGAGNTIYF.

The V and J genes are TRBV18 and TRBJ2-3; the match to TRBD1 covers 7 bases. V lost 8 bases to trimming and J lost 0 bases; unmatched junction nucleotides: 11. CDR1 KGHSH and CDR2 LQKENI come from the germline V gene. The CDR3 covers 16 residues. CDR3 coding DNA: TGTGCCAGCCTAACGCGGACAGGTATAAGCACAGATACGCAGTATTTT. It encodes CASLTRTGISTDTQYF.

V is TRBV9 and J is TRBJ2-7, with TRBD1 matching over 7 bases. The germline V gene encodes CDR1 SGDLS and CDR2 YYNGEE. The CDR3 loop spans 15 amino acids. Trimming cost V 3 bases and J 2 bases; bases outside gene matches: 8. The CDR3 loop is CASSEGTATTYEQYF. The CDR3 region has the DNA TGTGCCAGCAGCGAGGGGACAGCTACAACCTACGAGCAGTACTTC. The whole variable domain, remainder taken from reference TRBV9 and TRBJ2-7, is DSGVTQTPKHLITATGQRVTLRCSPRSGDLSVYWYQQSLDQGLQFLIQYYNGEERAKGNILERFSAQQFPDLHSELNLSSLELGDSALYFCASSEGTATTYEQYFGPGTRLTVT.

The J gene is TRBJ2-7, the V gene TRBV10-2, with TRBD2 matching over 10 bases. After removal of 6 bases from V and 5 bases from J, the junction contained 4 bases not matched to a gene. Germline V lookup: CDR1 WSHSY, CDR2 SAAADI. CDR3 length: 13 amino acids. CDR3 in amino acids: CASRTSGADEQYF. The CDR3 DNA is TGCGCCAGCAGAACTAGCGGGGCCGACGAGCAGTACTTC.

The CDR3 nucleotides read TGTGCCAGTAGTTCCCTATACCCTTCCTATCAGCCCCAGCATTTT. Translating it yields CASSSLYPSYQPQHF. The chain combines TRBV19 with TRBJ1-5; no clear D gene. The V end lost 5 bases, the J end lost 5 bases, and 16 bases lay between the germline ends. From germline, CDR1 is LNHDA and CDR2 SQIVND (reference sequence). The CDR3 runs 15 residues.

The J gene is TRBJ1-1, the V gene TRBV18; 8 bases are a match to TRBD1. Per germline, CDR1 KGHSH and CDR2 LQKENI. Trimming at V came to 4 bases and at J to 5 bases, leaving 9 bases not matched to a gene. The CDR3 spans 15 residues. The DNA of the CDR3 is TGTGCCAGCTCACTACGGGGGCAGGGGGCAACTGAAGCTTTCTTT. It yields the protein CASSLRGQGATEAFF.

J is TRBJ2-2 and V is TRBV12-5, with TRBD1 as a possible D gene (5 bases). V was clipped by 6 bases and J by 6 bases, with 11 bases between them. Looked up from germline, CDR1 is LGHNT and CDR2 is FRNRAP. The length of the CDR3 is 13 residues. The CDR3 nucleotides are TGTGCTAGTGGCCCCACAGGTCCCGGGGAGCTGTTTTTT. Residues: CASGPTGPGELFF.

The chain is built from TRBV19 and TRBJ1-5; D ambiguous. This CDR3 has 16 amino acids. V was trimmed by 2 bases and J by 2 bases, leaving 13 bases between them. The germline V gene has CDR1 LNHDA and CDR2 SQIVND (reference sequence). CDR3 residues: CASSIKGGGGNQPQHF. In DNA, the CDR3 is TGTGCCAGTAGTATAAAGGGCGGAGGCGGCAATCAGCCCCAGCATTTT.

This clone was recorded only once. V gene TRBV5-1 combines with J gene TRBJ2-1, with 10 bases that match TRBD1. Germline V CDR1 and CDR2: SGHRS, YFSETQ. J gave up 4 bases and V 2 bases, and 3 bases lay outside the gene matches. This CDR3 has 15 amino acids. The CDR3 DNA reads TGCGCCAGCAGCTTTGACAGGGGGCGGTACAATGAGCAGTTCTTC. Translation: CASSFDRGRYNEQFF. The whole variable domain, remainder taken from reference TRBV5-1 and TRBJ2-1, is KAGVTQTPRYLIKTRGQQVTLSCSPISGHRSVSWYQQTPGQGLQFLFEYFSETQRNKGNFPGRFSGRQFSNSRSEMNVSTLELGDSALYLCASSFDRGRYNEQFFGPGTRLTVL.

The DNA of the CDR3 is TGTGCCAGCAGGCGAGCAGGCGGCTACACCTTC. As protein: CASRRAGGYTF. The V and J genes are TRBV6-5 and TRBJ1-2; unclear D gene. Per germline, CDR1 MNHEY and CDR2 SVGAGI. The V and J ends lost 6 bases and 8 bases respectively, with 10 bases between them. This CDR3 is 11 amino acids long.

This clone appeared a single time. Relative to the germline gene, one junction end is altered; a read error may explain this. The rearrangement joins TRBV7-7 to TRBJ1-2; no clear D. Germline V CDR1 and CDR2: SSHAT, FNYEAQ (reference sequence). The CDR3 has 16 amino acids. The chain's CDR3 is CASSLKMAEHNYGYTF. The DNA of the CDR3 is TGTGCTAGCAGCTTAAAGATGGCAGAACATAACTATGGCTACACCTTC.

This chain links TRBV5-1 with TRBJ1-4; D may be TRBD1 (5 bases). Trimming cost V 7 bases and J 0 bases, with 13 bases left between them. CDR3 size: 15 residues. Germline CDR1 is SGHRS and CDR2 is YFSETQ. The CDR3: CASSPGGATNEKLFF. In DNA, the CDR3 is TGCGCCAGCTCCCCGGGGGGGGCAACTAATGAAAAACTGTTTTTT.

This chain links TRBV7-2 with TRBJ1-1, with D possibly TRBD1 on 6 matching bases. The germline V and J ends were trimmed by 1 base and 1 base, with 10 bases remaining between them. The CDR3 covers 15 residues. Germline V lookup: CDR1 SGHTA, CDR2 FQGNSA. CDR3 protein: CASSLVGGPNTEAFF. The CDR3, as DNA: TGTGCCAGCAGCTTAGTCGGGGGGCCGAACACTGAAGCTTTCTTT. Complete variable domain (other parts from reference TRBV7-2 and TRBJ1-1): GAGVSQSPSNKVTEKGKDVELRCDPISGHTALYWYRQSLGQGLEFLIYFQGNSAPDKSGLPSDRFSAERTGGSVSTLTIQRTQQEDSAVYLCASSLVGGPNTEAFFGQGTRLTVV.